Described below is a single T cell receptor beta chain sequence and its context. V gave up 7 bases and J gave up 4 bases, with 15 bases separating them. The CDR3 extends over 14 amino acids. Germline loops: CDR1 LNHDA, CDR2 SQIVND (reference sequence). These data come from a study of blood T cell repertoires in COVID-19. Study overall: Material from acute and convalescent COVID-19 was sourced from the United States, Italy and Spain. T cells, B-cell-depleted T cells, or PBMCs supplied cDNA or gDNA.

Per the original data handling: Amplification with reference gene primers provided the estimates of nucleated cell counts. Measured with immunoSEQ multiplex PCR; TCRdb has only the in-frame clones, and not every one. The V and J calls and clone size were taken over from that table, and D and trimming were inferred from the DNA. The sample records 68,000 or so clones, under 85% being singletons. The V gene is TRBV19, the J gene TRBJ2-3, with D uncertain. Sequencing was carried out using peripheral blood. The clonotype comes from a woman aged 45-60 years with acute or convalescent COVID-19. CDR3 residues: CASNPLGGPDTQYF. CDR3 in DNA: TGTGCCAGTAACCCGTTAGGCGGCCCAGATACGCAGTATTTT.